Below, 4 T cell receptor beta chains from the same sample are listed, as sequenced in a study of T cell changes during pregnancy in multiple sclerosis. Profiled with immunoSEQ multiplex PCR; TCRdb holds only in-frame clones, not every one. This table has some 60,000 clones, 93% appearing once. The source material was peripheral blood, sampled after pregnancy. The source is a female donor with multiple sclerosis, enrolled in a pregnancy study.

This rearrangement joins TRBV6-5 to TRBJ2-2; D is unresolved. Germline CDR1 MNHEY, CDR2 SVGAGI. This CDR3 comprises 16 residues. Trimming removed 2 bases at V and 3 bases at J, with 13 bases between. The CDR3 sequence is CASSYTDIGHTGELFF. CDR3 nucleotides: TGTGCCAGCAGTTACACAGATATAGGCCACACCGGGGAGCTGTTTTTT.

This chain links TRBV16 with TRBJ1-5; perhaps TRBD1 as D (6 bases). The V and J ends lost 4 bases and 4 bases respectively, with 14 bases between them. This CDR3 has 15 amino acids. Germline values: CDR1 KGHSY, CDR2 FQNENV. The CDR3 reads CASSRTGLDNQPQHF. CDR3 DNA: TGTGCCAGCAGCCGAACAGGGCTGGATAATCAGCCCCAGCATTTT.

This chain uses TRBV6-6 with TRBJ2-7, with D possibly matching TRBD2 (5 bases). The CDR3 is 12 residues long. Germline V gives CDR1 MNHNY, CDR2 SVGAGI (reference sequence). V was pared by 6 bases and J by 9 bases, with 15 bases between. The CDR3: CASRTLAPMQYF. The CDR3 DNA sequence: TGTGCCAGCAGGACGCTAGCACCCATGCAGTACTTC.

The chain combines TRBV4-1 with TRBJ1-2; D is perhaps TRBD1 (6 bases). Germline V gene lookup returns CDR1 MGHRA and CDR2 YSYEKL. The CDR3 is 16 residues long. V gave up 1 base and J gave up 2 bases, with 14 bases separating them. The CDR3: CASSQASLDSNYGYTF. The CDR3 nucleotides are TGCGCCAGCAGCCAAGCAAGCCTGGACAGCAACTATGGCTACACCTTC.